The 8 T cell receptor beta chains in this list originate from one sample, sequenced in a study of response to subunit inactivated influenza vaccine. TCRdb re-analysed the RT-PCR reads in MiXCR, keeping a single row per CDR3 protein. This table holds 200,000 to 300,000 distinct CDR3 sequences, 9.5% to 15% found once. This sample comprised non-naive T cells sorted from PBMCs, obtained approximately 15 days before vaccination. All receptors come from a man in his fifties who received an inactivated influenza vaccine.

This clonotype was picked up a small number of times. This chain links TRBV4-3 with TRBJ2-7; D possibly uses TRBD1 or TRBD2 (5 bases each). V lost 1 base and J 4 bases, leaving 14 bases between the germline ends. Germline V CDR1 and CDR2: LGHNA, YSLEER. The CDR3 loop spans 15 amino acids. This chain's CDR3 is CASSQGRDARYEQYF. In DNA, the CDR3 is TGCGCCAGCAGCCAAGGCAGGGACGCGAGGTACGAGCAGTACTTC.

The chain employs TRBV20-1 and TRBJ2-1; 12 positions match TRBD2. The V gene's germline CDR1 is DFQATT and CDR2 SNEGSKA (reference sequence). With V trimmed by 8 bases and J by 5 bases, 4 bases remained unmatched. The CDR3 contains 13 residues. The CDR3 nucleotides read TGCAGTAGGACTAGCGGGGTTGACAATGAGCAGTTCTTC. This translates into CSRTSGVDNEQFF.

J is TRBJ2-3 and V is TRBV9, with D perhaps given as TRBD1 or TRBD2 (5 bases each). Per the germline V gene, CDR1 is SGDLS and CDR2 is YYNGEE. This CDR3 spans 14 amino acids. V was cut by 2 bases and J by 7 bases, with 14 bases left in between. CDR3 bases: TGTGCCAGCAGCGTGAGAGGGGCGCAGAATACGCAGTATTTT. It translates to CASSVRGAQNTQYF. Together with reference TRBV9 and TRBJ2-3, the CDR3 gives the full variable domain: DSGVTQTPKHLITATGQRVTLRCSPRSGDLSVYWYQQSLDQGLQFLIQYYNGEERAKGNILERFSAQQFPDLHSELNLSSLELGDSALYFCASSVRGAQNTQYFGPGTRLTVL.

The chain recombines TRBV6-2 or TRBV6-3 with TRBJ2-1; D might be TRBD2 (5 bases). The CDR3 is made up of 13 amino acids. Germline loops: CDR1 MNHEY, CDR2 SVGEGT. Trimming took off 4 bases at V and 5 bases at J, with 9 bases between the two ends. The CDR3: CASSSRLHNEQFF. CDR3 in DNA: TGTGCCAGCAGTTCTCGACTACACAATGAGCAGTTCTTC.

The chain combines TRBV6-2 or TRBV6-3 with TRBJ1-1; D call uncertain. The CDR3 contains 16 residues. Germline V gene lookup returns CDR1 MNHEY and CDR2 SVGEGT. V was shortened by 0 bases and J by 0 bases, with 11 bases between the two germline ends. Here the CDR3 reads CASSYSPGDLNTEAFF. The DNA of the CDR3 is TGTGCCAGCAGTTACTCCCCAGGCGATCTGAACACTGAAGCTTTCTTT.

This clonotype came up a few times. The chain has TRBV6-2 or TRBV6-3 and TRBJ1-1; no reliable D call. Germline values: CDR1 MNHEY, CDR2 SVGEGT. The CDR3 consists of 13 residues. V gave up 3 bases and J gave up 2 bases, with 7 bases separating them. The CDR3 spells CASSYPSNTEAFF. The CDR3 nucleotides are TGTGCCAGCAGTTATCCCAGTAACACTGAAGCTTTCTTT.

This clonotype has just one count. The chain's CDR3 is CASSWDRGNTGELFF. For the CDR3, the DNA is TGTGCCAGCAGCTGGGACAGGGGGAACACCGGGGAGCTGTTTTTT. The rearrangement joins TRBV11-2 to TRBJ2-2, with 10 nucleotides matching TRBD1. The CDR3 is made up of 15 amino acids. Germline V gene lookup returns CDR1 SGHAT and CDR2 FQNNGV. Trimming removed 4 bases from V and 1 base from J; junction bases left unmatched: 0.

This clonotype was observed a handful of times. The chain has TRBV7-2 and TRBJ2-5; D unclear. The CDR3 extends over 15 amino acids. The germline V gene encodes CDR1 SGHTA and CDR2 FQGNSA. The V gene lost 1 base and the J gene lost 3 bases, with 12 bases spanning the gap. The DNA of the CDR3 is TGTGCCAGCAGCTTAGATATTTTGTCAGAAGAGACCCAGTACTTC. The encoded protein is CASSLDILSEETQYF.